This T cell receptor (beta chain) was sequenced for a study of T cell responses to AZD1222 COVID-19 vaccine. Overall study results and limits: Only a handful of AZD1222 recipients were seropositive at baseline. Nearly half of the spike-specific TCRs reportedly recognize variant regions that carry no mutations. Two doses of AZD1222 preceded a rise in Spike-specific TCR breadth and depth.

The germline gives CDR1 SGHAT, CDR2 FQNNGV. V was trimmed by 2 bases and J by 0 bases, leaving 10 bases between them. The CDR3 is 15 amino acids. Profiling relied on immunoSEQ multiplex PCR, and the TCRdb table lists in-frame clones only, not all of them. The table records about 180,000 clones, approximately 94% of them present only once. This clone was found once. Antigen unknown. The clonotype comes from an adult in good health. This sample comprised peripheral blood, obtained on day 0 of AZD1222 vaccination. The V and J genes are TRBV11-2 and TRBJ1-1; no clear D. For the CDR3, the DNA is TGTGCCAGCAGCTTATACGGCAGCTTGAACACTGAAGCTTTCTTT. Its protein is CASSLYGSLNTEAFF.